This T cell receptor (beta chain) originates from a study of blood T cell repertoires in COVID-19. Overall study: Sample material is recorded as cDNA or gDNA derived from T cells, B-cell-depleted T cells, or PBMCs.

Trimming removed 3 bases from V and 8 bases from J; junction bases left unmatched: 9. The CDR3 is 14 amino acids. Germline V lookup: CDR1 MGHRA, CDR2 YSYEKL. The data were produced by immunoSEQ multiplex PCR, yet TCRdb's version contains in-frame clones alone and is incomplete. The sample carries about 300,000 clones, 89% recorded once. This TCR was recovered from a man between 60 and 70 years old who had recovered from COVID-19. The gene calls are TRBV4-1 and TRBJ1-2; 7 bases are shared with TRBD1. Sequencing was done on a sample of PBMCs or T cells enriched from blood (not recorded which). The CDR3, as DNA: TGCGCCAGCAGCCAGTCGACAGGGTTAGAAGGCTACACCTTC. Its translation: CASSQSTGLEGYTF.